The source of this T cell receptor beta chain is a study of blood T cell repertoires in COVID-19. The wider study: Material from acute and convalescent COVID-19 was sourced from the United States, Italy and Spain.

V dropped 2 bases and J dropped 0 bases, with 8 bases sitting between them. The germline V gene has CDR1 MGHRA and CDR2 YSYEKL. The CDR3 is made up of 15 amino acids. Per the study methods: Amplification with reference gene primers provided the estimates of nucleated cell counts. The protocol was immunoSEQ multiplex PCR, while the TCRdb copy is restricted to in-frame clones and leaves out a portion. V and J calls and clone size are copied from that table; D and trimming were computed from the DNA. Altogether around 190,000 clones are present, about 80% being singletons, with the ten largest covering about 7%.

The gene calls are TRBV4-1 and TRBJ2-4; D gene unclear. The source of this sequence is a human donor in a cohort sampled during active COVID-19. The specimen sequenced was peripheral blood. The CDR3 bases are TGCGCCAGCAGCCAATATCCGGGAGCCAAAAACATTCAGTACTTC. It is translated as CASSQYPGAKNIQYF.